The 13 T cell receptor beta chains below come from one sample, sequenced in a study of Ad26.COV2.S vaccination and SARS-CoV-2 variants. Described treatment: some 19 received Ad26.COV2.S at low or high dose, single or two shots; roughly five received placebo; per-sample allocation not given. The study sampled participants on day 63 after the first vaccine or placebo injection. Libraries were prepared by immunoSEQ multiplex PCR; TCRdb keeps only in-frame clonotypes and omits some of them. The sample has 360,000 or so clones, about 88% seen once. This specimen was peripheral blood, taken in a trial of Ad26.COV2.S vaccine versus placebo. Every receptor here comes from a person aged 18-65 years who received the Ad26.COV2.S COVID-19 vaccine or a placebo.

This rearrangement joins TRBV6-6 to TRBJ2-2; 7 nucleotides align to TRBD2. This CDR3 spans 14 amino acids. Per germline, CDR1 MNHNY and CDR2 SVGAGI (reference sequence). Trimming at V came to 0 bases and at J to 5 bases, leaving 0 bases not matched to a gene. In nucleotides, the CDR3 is TGTGCCAGCAGTTACTCGGGAGGGACCGGGGAGCTGTTTTTT. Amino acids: CASSYSGGTGELFF.

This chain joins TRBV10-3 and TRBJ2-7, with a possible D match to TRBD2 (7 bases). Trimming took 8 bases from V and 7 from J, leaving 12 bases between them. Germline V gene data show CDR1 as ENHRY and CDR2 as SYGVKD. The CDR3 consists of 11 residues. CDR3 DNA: TGTGCCATCGGGGGGGGCCGGGAGCAGTACTTC. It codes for CAIGGGREQYF.

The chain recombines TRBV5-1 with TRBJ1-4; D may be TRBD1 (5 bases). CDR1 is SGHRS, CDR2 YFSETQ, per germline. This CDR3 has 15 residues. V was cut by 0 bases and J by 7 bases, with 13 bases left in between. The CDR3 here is CASSLGDLSGEKLFF. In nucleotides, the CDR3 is TGCGCCAGCAGCTTGGGGGACCTCTCGGGTGAAAAACTGTTTTTT.

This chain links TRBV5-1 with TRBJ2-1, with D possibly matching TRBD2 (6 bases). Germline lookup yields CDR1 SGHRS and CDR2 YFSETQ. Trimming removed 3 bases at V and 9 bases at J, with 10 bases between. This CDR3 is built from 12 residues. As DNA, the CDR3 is TGCGCCAGCAGCTCGACTAGGTCTGAGCAGTTCTTC. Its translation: CASSSTRSEQFF.

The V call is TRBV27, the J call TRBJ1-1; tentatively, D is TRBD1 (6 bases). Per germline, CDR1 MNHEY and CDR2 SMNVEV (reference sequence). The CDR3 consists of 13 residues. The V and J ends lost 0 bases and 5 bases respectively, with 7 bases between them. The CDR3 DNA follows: TGTGCCAGCAGTTTATCCGGGACAACTGAAGCTTTCTTT. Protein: CASSLSGTTEAFF.

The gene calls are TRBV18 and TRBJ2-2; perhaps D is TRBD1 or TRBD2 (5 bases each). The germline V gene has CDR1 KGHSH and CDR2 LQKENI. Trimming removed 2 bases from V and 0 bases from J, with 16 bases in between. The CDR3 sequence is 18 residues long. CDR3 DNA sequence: TGTGCCAGCTCACCAAGGGACCCTGCACTTTCGAACACCGGGGAGCTGTTTTTT. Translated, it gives CASSPRDPALSNTGELFF. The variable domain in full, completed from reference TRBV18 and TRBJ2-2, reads NAGVMQNPRHLVRRRGQEARLRCSPMKGHSHVYWYRQLPEEGLKFMVYLQKENIIDESGMPKERFSAEFPKEGPSILRIQQVVRGDSAAYFCASSPRDPALSNTGELFFGEGSRLTVL.

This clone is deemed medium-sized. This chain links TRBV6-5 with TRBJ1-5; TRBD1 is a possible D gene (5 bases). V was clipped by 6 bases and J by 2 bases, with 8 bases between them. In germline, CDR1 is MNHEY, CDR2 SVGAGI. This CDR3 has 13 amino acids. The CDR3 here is CASSVGGNQPQHF. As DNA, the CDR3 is TGTGCCAGCAGCGTGGGGGGCAATCAGCCCCAGCATTTT.

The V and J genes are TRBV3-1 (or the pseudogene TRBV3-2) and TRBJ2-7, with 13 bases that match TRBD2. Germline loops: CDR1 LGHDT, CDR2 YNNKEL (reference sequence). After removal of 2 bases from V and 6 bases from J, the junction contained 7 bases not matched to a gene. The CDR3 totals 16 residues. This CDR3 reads CASSQPGTSGIPEQYF. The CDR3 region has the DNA TGTGCCAGCAGCCAACCCGGGACTAGCGGGATACCCGAGCAGTACTTC.

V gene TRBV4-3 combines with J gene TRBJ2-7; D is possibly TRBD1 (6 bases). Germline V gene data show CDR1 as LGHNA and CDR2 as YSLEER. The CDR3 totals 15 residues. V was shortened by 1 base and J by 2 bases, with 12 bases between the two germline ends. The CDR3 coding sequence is TGCGCCAGCAGCCAAGGGAGGCAGGGGACCTACGAGCAGTACTTC. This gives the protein CASSQGRQGTYEQYF.

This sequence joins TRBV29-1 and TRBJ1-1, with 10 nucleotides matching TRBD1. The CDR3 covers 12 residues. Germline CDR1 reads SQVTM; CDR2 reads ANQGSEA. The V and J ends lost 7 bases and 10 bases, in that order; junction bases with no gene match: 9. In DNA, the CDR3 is TGCAGCGCCCGATGGGACAGGGGTGCAGCTTTCTTT. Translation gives CSARWDRGAAFF.

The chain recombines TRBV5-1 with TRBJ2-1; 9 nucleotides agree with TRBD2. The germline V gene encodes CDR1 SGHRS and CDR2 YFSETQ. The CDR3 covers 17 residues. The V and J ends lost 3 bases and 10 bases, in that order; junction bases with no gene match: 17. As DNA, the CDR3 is TGCGCCAGCAGCTCCAGAGCTTCCCCGGGACTAGCAGGGGAGCAGTTCTTC. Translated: CASSSRASPGLAGEQFF.

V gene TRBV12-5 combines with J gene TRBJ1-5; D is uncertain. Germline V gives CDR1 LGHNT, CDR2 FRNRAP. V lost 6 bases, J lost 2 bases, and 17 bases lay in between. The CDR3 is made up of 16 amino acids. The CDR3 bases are TGTGCTAGTGGCCGGGCCGGGGAGGGCGGCAATCAGCCCCAGCATTTT. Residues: CASGRAGEGGNQPQHF.

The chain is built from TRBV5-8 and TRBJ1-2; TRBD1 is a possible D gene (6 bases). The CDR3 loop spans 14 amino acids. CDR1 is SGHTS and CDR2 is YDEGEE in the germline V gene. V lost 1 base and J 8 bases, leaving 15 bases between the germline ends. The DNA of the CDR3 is TGTGCCAGCAGCTTGACCACAGGGCGCGGGGGCTACACCTTC. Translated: CASSLTTGRGGYTF.